Shown below are 27 T cell receptor beta chains from a single sample sequenced in a study of cytomegalovirus exposure and HLA in healthy donors. The primer mix had 60 Vbeta and 13 Jbeta primers. Profiled with immunoSEQ multiplex PCR; TCRdb holds only in-frame clones, not every one. The table shows about 200,000 clones, with approximately 86% occurring only once. Source material: PBMCs. The origin of the receptors is a woman between 25 and 40 years old in good health and CMV-seronegative.

The rearrangement uses TRBV18 and TRBJ2-5; D call uncertain. The length of the CDR3 is 14 residues. Germline CDR1 KGHSH, CDR2 LQKENI. The V end was cut by 4 bases, the J end by 5 bases, with 14 bases between. CDR3 loop: CASSQNGGDETQYF. CDR3 nucleotides: TGTGCCAGCTCACAGAATGGCGGTGACGAGACCCAGTACTTC.

This clone appeared a single time. The V and J genes are TRBV5-4 and TRBJ2-5; the D gene is possibly TRBD2 (7 bases). Germline CDR1 reads SGHNT; CDR2 reads YYREEE (reference sequence). This CDR3 is 15 amino acids long. The V gene lost 2 bases and the J gene lost 5 bases, with 16 bases spanning the gap. CDR3 region: CASSFRGAGWETQYF. For the CDR3, the DNA is TGTGCCAGCAGCTTTCGGGGGGCGGGGTGGGAGACCCAGTACTTC.

The gene calls are TRBV6-5 and TRBJ1-2; tentatively, D is TRBD1 (5 bases). Deletions cut 2 bases from V and 4 bases from J, with 14 bases between. The CDR3 extends over 15 amino acids. CDR1 is MNHEY, CDR2 SVGAGI, per germline. CDR3: CASSYDRQGAYGYTF. In DNA form, the CDR3 reads TGTGCCAGCAGTTACGACCGGCAGGGTGCCTATGGCTACACCTTC.

This clone was counted only a few times. The genes are TRBV5-6 and TRBJ1-6; 7 bases map to TRBD1. The germline V gene encodes CDR1 SGHDT and CDR2 YYEEEE. This CDR3 is 13 amino acids long. The V gene end was trimmed by 4 bases and the J gene end by 11 bases; junction bases not matched to a gene: 6. The DNA of the CDR3 is TGTGCCAGCAGCAAGGGGGCTGATACACCCCTCCACTTT. As protein: CASSKGADTPLHF.

The chain is built from TRBV18 and TRBJ2-7; 10 bases are shared with TRBD1. The J segment lost 2 bases and the V segment lost 3 bases, leaving 10 bases of the junction unmatched. CDR3 size: 17 residues. CDR1 is KGHSH, CDR2 LQKENI, per germline. The CDR3 is CASSPRVAGQGAYEQYF. CDR3 nucleotide sequence: TGTGCCAGCTCACCCAGGGTGGCAGGACAGGGGGCCTACGAGCAGTACTTC.

The table lists this clone with a count of one. The rearrangement links TRBV28 to TRBJ2-3; D might be TRBD2 (6 bases). V lost 10 bases to trimming and J lost 6 bases, with 20 bases between them. The CDR3 is 14 amino acids. Germline-derived CDR1 and CDR2 are MDHEN and SYDVKM. The CDR3 coding sequence is TGTGCCACTTTAAGGCGGGGCCTTCTGGATACGCAGTATTTT. It yields the protein CATLRRGLLDTQYF.

This clone was detected once. V is TRBV12-2 and J is TRBJ1-2; the table calls TRBD1, which could not be checked here. TRBV12-2 is noted as a pseudogene. This CDR3 has 18 amino acids. The CDR3 here is CASRLARGQLLPPQFYTF. The CDR3 DNA is TGTGCAAGTCGCTTAGCGCGGGGACAGCTATTACCCCCTCAGTTCTACACCTTC.

This sequence joins TRBV28 and TRBJ2-7, with a possible D match to TRBD1 (5 bases). Per germline, CDR1 MDHEN and CDR2 SYDVKM. The CDR3 has 14 residues. The V end was cut by 3 bases, the J end by 3 bases, with 12 bases between. CDR3 bases: TGTGCCAGCAGTTTTCAGGGATCGGGCTACGAGCAGTACTTC. Translating gives CASSFQGSGYEQYF.

The chain uses TRBV11-1 and TRBJ1-1; D not certain. The CDR3 loop spans 13 amino acids. Trimming took 5 bases from V and 5 from J, leaving 12 bases between them. Per the germline V gene, CDR1 is SGHAT and CDR2 is FQDESV (reference sequence). The CDR3 nucleotides read TGTGCCAGCAGCCCAGAGGCGGGAACTGAAGCTTTCTTT. Translation gives CASSPEAGTEAFF. Drawing the rest from reference TRBV11-1 and TRBJ1-1, the complete variable domain is EAEVAQSPRYKITEKSQAVAFWCDPISGHATLYWYRQILGQGPELLVQFQDESVVDDSQLPKDRFSAERLKGVDSTLKIQPAELGDSAMYLCASSPEAGTEAFFGQGTRLTVV.

The chain carries TRBV27 and TRBJ1-4; 9 bases fit TRBD1. The V gene's germline CDR1 is MNHEY and CDR2 SMNVEV (reference sequence). Unmatched junction bases numbered 13, after V lost 8 bases and J lost 12 bases. CDR3 size: 14 residues. The CDR3 spells CASARDRANRELFF. CDR3 bases: TGTGCCAGCGCCCGGGACAGGGCGAATCGGGAACTGTTTTTT.

The chain's CDR3 is CASSQDRGQTEAFF. The DNA for the CDR3 is TGTGCCAGCAGCCAAGATAGGGGACAGACTGAAGCTTTCTTT. The gene calls are TRBV4-2 and TRBJ1-1, with 7 bases lining up with TRBD1. Germline V gene sequence: CDR1 LGHNA, CDR2 YNFKEQ. J was trimmed by 5 bases and V by 0 bases; bases with no gene match: 3. The CDR3 contains 14 residues.

CDR3 DNA sequence: TGTGCCATCAGTGAGTCGAGCGGGAGCTACACCTTC. Its translation: CAISESSGSYTF. This chain joins TRBV10-3 and TRBJ1-2; D gene unclear. Germline V gene lookup returns CDR1 ENHRY and CDR2 SYGVKD. The CDR3 spans 12 residues. V was shortened by 0 bases and J by 9 bases, with 8 bases between the two germline ends.

The chain carries TRBV4-2 and TRBJ2-7; 9 bases map to TRBD2. Trimming cost V 0 bases and J 4 bases; bases outside gene matches: 4. The CDR3 has 15 residues. Germline CDR1 reads LGHNA; CDR2 reads YNFKEQ. Here the CDR3 DNA reads TGTGCCAGCAGCCAAGATTCCAGCGGGAGGTACGAGCAGTACTTC. It encodes CASSQDSSGRYEQYF.

V gene TRBV4-1 combines with J gene TRBJ2-3, with 13 bases matching TRBD2. The germline gives CDR1 MGHRA, CDR2 YSYEKL. This CDR3 contains 17 residues. V was pared by 3 bases and J by 7 bases, with 10 bases of the junction left unmatched. The CDR3 bases are TGCGCCAGCAGCCACGTCGGGACTAGCGGGGCGCTAAATACGCAGTATTTT. Protein: CASSHVGTSGALNTQYF.

Turning to this clone: Other nucleotide sequences from this sample produce the same CDR3. The gene calls are TRBV9 and TRBJ1-2; a possible D gene is TRBD1 (5 bases). The CDR3 totals 13 residues. Germline V CDR1 and CDR2: SGDLS, YYNGEE. The V and J ends lost 2 bases and 1 base respectively, with 6 bases between them. This CDR3 reads CASSVDNNYGYTF. The CDR3 DNA reads TGTGCCAGCAGCGTGGACAATAACTATGGCTACACCTTC.

The count of this clone is one. J is TRBJ2-5 and V is TRBV5-1; 8 bases are shared with TRBD1. CDR1 is SGHRS, CDR2 YFSETQ, per germline. Trimming took 5 bases from V and 4 from J; bases not matched to a gene: 7. The CDR3 spans 14 residues. This CDR3 reads CASRVAGGPETQYF. The CDR3 DNA sequence: TGCGCCAGCAGAGTTGCAGGGGGCCCAGAGACCCAGTACTTC.

This chain uses TRBV14 with TRBJ2-1; TRBD2 aligns across 7 bases. CDR3 size: 12 residues. The germline V gene has CDR1 SGHDN and CDR2 FVKESK. The V segment lost 3 bases and the J segment 9 bases; nucleotides outside the gene matches: 2. DNA of the CDR3: TGTGCCAGCAGCCAGACGGGAGGTGAGCAGTTCTTC. This codes for CASSQTGGEQFF. Based on the CDR3 plus reference TRBV14 and TRBJ2-1, the full variable domain is EAGVTQFPSHSVIEKGQTVTLRCDPISGHDNLYWYRRVMGKEIKFLLHFVKESKQDESGMPNNRFLAERTGGTYSTLKVQPAELEDSGVYFCASSQTGGEQFFGPGTRLTVL.

The chain carries TRBV2 and TRBJ1-1; perhaps TRBD1 as D (6 bases). This CDR3 is built from 15 residues. Germline V gene sequence: CDR1 SNHLY, CDR2 FYNNEI. Trimming took off 4 bases at V and 1 base at J, with 13 bases between the two ends. CDR3 in amino acids: CASSGGGGRNTEAFF. The CDR3 coding sequence is TGTGCCAGCAGTGGTGGGGGGGGGCGGAACACTGAAGCTTTCTTT.

CDR3 region: CASRVGEDGYTF. The CDR3 bases are TGTGCCAGCAGAGTGGGGGAGGATGGCTACACCTTC. The genes are TRBV28 and TRBJ1-2; weak D call: TRBD1 (5 bases). The V gene lost 6 bases and the J gene lost 6 bases, with 11 bases spanning the gap. The CDR3 has 12 residues. CDR1 and CDR2 from the germline V gene are MDHEN and SYDVKM.

The genes are TRBV4-1 and TRBJ1-1; TRBD1 aligns across 9 bases. This CDR3 has 16 amino acids. V shed 3 bases, J shed 6 bases, and the junction held 11 bases outside the gene matches. Germline CDR1 is MGHRA and CDR2 is YSYEKL. This CDR3 is CASSHGQGKWRSEAFF. CDR3 DNA: TGCGCCAGCAGCCACGGACAGGGGAAATGGAGGTCTGAAGCTTTCTTT.

In this sample, this clone turned up a few times. V usage is TRBV4-1 and J usage is TRBJ1-1, with 7 bases lining up with TRBD1. The CDR3 extends over 13 amino acids. The V gene end was trimmed by 3 bases and the J gene end by 9 bases; junction bases not matched to a gene: 7. Germline CDR1 and CDR2: MGHRA and YSYEKL. The chain's CDR3 is CASSQVQGTQAFF. Written as DNA, the CDR3 is TGCGCCAGCAGCCAGGTACAGGGGACCCAAGCTTTCTTT.

V is TRBV2 and J is TRBJ2-1; 9 nucleotides agree with TRBD2. The CDR3 runs 14 residues. V gave up 10 bases and J gave up 7 bases; unmatched junction bases: 11. CDR1 SNHLY and CDR2 FYNNEI come from the germline V gene. The CDR3 protein is CAIPSGTALNEQFF. CDR3 DNA sequence: TGTGCCATCCCTAGCGGGACTGCTTTAAATGAGCAGTTCTTC.

The sample holds a few counts of this clone. V and J are TRBV6-1 and TRBJ2-1; the D gene is possibly TRBD1 (6 bases). This CDR3 comprises 15 residues. Trimming shortened V by 6 bases and J by 0 bases, and 12 bases separated the two germline ends. Germline V gene data show CDR1 as MNHNS and CDR2 as SASEGT. Here the CDR3 reads CASRKGTSSYNEQFF. The CDR3 DNA reads TGTGCCAGCAGGAAAGGGACAAGCTCCTACAATGAGCAGTTCTTC.

The genes are TRBV11-2 and TRBJ2-7; 9 nucleotides line up with TRBD2. The CDR3 length is 15 residues. Germline CDR1 SGHAT, CDR2 FQNNGV. V dropped 3 bases and J dropped 2; count of bases not matched to a gene: 5. The CDR3 reads CASSFLTSGPYEQYF. The CDR3, as DNA: TGTGCCAGCAGCTTCCTGACTAGCGGACCCTACGAGCAGTACTTC.

The chain is built from TRBV6-1 and TRBJ1-2, with TRBD1 matching over 8 bases. This CDR3 spans 15 amino acids. The germline CDR1 and CDR2 sequences are MNHNS and SASEGT. Trimming took 5 bases from V and 8 from J; bases not matched to a gene: 13. CDR3 sequence (DNA): TGTGCCAGCAGTCACCCCGGACAGGGAGTGATCGGCTACACCTTC. Its translation is CASSHPGQGVIGYTF.

This chain connects TRBV19 to TRBJ1-1, with 9 bases that match TRBD1. V gave up 3 bases and J gave up 1 base; unmatched junction bases: 3. The CDR3 length is 15 residues. CDR1 is LNHDA, CDR2 SQIVND, per germline (reference sequence). The CDR3 coding sequence is TGTGCCAGTAGTATTGGACAGGGGAAGAACACTGAAGCTTTCTTT. It codes for CASSIGQGKNTEAFF.

This clone was found a few times. The rearrangement joins TRBV7-9 to TRBJ1-2, with 9 bases lining up with TRBD1. This CDR3 is built from 15 residues. Germline V gene sequence: CDR1 SEHNR, CDR2 FQNEAQ (reference sequence). J lost 10 bases, V lost 6 bases, and 15 bases had no gene match. The chain's CDR3 is CASRSTTGTGRVYTF. The CDR3, as DNA: TGTGCCAGCAGATCTACGACCGGGACAGGGCGAGTCTACACCTTC.